Ten or more counts support the clone carrying this T cell receptor beta chain. CDR3 length: 13 amino acids. CDR1 MNHEY and CDR2 SMNVEV come from the germline V gene (reference sequence). V lost 5 bases to trimming and J lost 14 bases, with 19 bases between them. This specimen belongs to a study of T cells in Graves' hyperthyroidism and ophthalmopathy. For the study at large: Sampling of peripheral blood happened at initial diagnosis, prior to any treatment.

RNA transcripts provided the source from which TCR beta CDR3 regions were amplified. A first-round RT-PCR of the TCR CDR3 used the HTBI primer set. TCRdb itself ran the multiplex PCR reads through MiXCR, one entry per CDR3 protein. The sample carries around 690,000 distinct CDR3 sequences, roughly 17% recorded once. Each 10 ml fresh peripheral blood draw supplied the PBMCs. Source material: blood. The TCR sequence derives from a man aged 50-59 years with Graves' hyperthyroidism. This chain connects TRBV27 to TRBJ2-1; the D gene is possibly TRBD2 (6 bases). CDR3 amino acids: CASSPSVQRREFF. The CDR3 coding sequence is TGTGCCAGCAGTCCCTCGGTTCAGCGGAGGGAGTTCTTC.